This paragraph covers one TCR beta chain sequence. Its antigen target is currently unknown. No clone much larger than this one lies a single base away; base qualities are absent. The data stem from a study of cytomegalovirus exposure and HLA in healthy donors (dated by TCRdb to the late 2010s). With regard to the full study: An earlier analysis of some 620 of the donors reported around 280 Gb of sequence data and 90 million to 120 million unique TCR beta sequences obtained from roughly 170 million T cells. Approximately 300 gigabases of sequencing data and around 90 million unique TCR sequences made up an early release that covered about 640 HLA-typed donors. Of the roughly 400 genotyped donors, over 65% fell in the genetic ancestry cluster associated with self-reported Caucasian donors. The study was designed to test whether signatures of past pathogen exposure could be identified by cataloging public T cell receptors. The study profiled the T cell repertoires of about 640 subjects by immunosequencing and related them to cytomegalovirus serostatus. In addition to the first cohort of 666 subjects, a separate validation cohort of approximately 130 different subjects was used. To predict cytomegalovirus infection status, the study combined high-throughput TCR immunosequencing, statistical association of individual TCRs with disease status, and machine learning. A later analysis re-examined previously published TCR beta repertoires from around 670 donors and added high-resolution HLA genotyping to investigate patterns of TCR occurrence. In the later analysis, no new phenotypic data were used to find candidate immune exposures; instead, reliance was placed on TCR beta sequences and their occurrence across donors. To decide whether each TCR beta V gene segment behaved as functional or pseudogenic, an earlier analysis of some 600 of the donors relied on high-throughput TCR beta sequencing. Donor age, sex, ethnicity and CMV serostatus were collected together with the repertoire data. A later genetic analysis used genome-wide SNP genotypes for about 55% of the 666 donors, treating that subset as a discovery cohort. All discovery cohort repertoires had been generated on a single sequencing platform. Class I and class II HLA loci were covered by the typing at four-digit resolution. Typing coverage differed by locus: A, B, C, DRB1 and DQB1 were typed in roughly 620-630 donors, DQA1 in approximately 520, DPA1 in 600 to 610, and DPB1 in about 450. Because of strong linkage in the cohort, roughly five DR-DQ haplotypes were treated as single units for association and clustering. Among some 410 genotyped donors of the cohort, an average of roughly 240,000 unique TCR beta nucleotide sequences were sequenced per donor, roughly 20% of them non-productive. On the study overall, not on this receptor specifically: In a later analysis, TCR association rates were found to vary across HLA loci, with the most associated TCRs seen for DRB1 alleles and the fewest for HLA-C alleles. A total of 150 or so TCR beta chains were listed by the study as associated with cytomegalovirus. The earlier analysis of about 600 of the donors excluded 15 to 20 rarely observed V segments, including chromosome 9 orphons, because counts were too low. The classifier was reported to diagnose cytomegalovirus status with high specificity and sensitivity in both the original and validation cohorts. A later analysis associated roughly 17,000 TCR beta sequences with specific HLA alleles at a false discovery rate of 0.05. The 87-base-pair reads could not distinguish some IMGT-functional V segments, including TRBV6-2 and TRBV6-3, so those segments were excluded. This cohort had only TCR beta chains sequenced, and the lack of alpha or paired-chain data limited which features could be detected. A later genetic analysis reported fewer N-insertions in productive TCRs among donors in an Asian-associated ancestry cluster than the approximately 670-donor mean. CMV serostatus was the only immune exposure information available for the cohort. Broadly in line with IMGT annotations, most TCR beta V segments showed up in productive rearrangements about 87% or about 30% of the time in an earlier analysis of 587 of the donors. According to a later analysis, parvovirus B19, influenza, CMV and Epstein-Barr virus appeared linked to several top co-occurrence clusters. According to a later analysis, most CMV-associated TCR beta chains appeared to be HLA-restricted, and the HLA associations seemed to be driven largely by CMV exposure. In vitro tests confirmed that three of the cytomegalovirus-associated TCR beta chains recognize cytomegalovirus antigens. Because some donors lacked HLA typing at each locus, the association tests relied only on the typed subset. It was suggested by the authors that the approach could potentially be generalized to other disease states and immunological phenotypes. When HLA alleles, especially DR and DQ, strongly co-occurred, attributing TCR associations to individual alleles was difficult. Linkage disequilibrium might explain the correlated functional status among segregating V segments, but an unknown experimental factor could not be excluded. The sequencing pipeline was judged likely to have produced a cluster of highly shared sequence variants as a technical artifact. A further reported finding was that TCR beta sequences accurately predicted the HLA-A and HLA-B alleles for most subjects in the first cohort. A later genetic analysis associated a missense DCLRE1C variant with V-gene and J-gene trimming of TCR beta chains, and an independent cohort replicated the association. In a later analysis, HLA-associated TCR beta chains were found to be more clonally expanded and to have lower generation probabilities than equally common non-associated chains. Roughly uniform sequencing depth across donors was assumed in presence/absence analyses, although this assumption may not hold. Most TCR sequences were seen in very few donors, while some public TCRs were found in many individuals.

Library construction relied on the immunoSEQ multiplex PCR assay. The multiplex PCR relied on a mix of 60 forward primers for TCR Vbeta segments and 13 reverse primers for TCR Jbeta segments. The CDR3 region of rearranged TCR beta genes was amplified from genomic DNA with a multiplex PCR assay. The Illumina HiSeq System was used to sequence the amplified TCR beta libraries as 87-base-pair reads. The study's processing was this. A later analysis tallied around 82 million unique TCR beta chains across the 700 or so repertoires, and around 12 million of those chains were shared by two or more donors. Raw reads were error-corrected and collapsed into unique sequences by a nearest-neighbor algorithm in which closely related sequences were merged to remove PCR and sequencing errors. V, D and J gene segments were assigned by aligning CDR3 sequences to IMGT reference sequences. For a sequence to be retained, at least a six-nucleotide match to both a V gene segment and a J gene segment was required. Rearrangements were classified as productive when the CDR3 lacked stop codons and remained in frame with V and J, and all other rearrangements were classified as non-productive. CDR3 was defined according to IMGT convention as the region running from the second conserved V-encoded cysteine to the conserved J-encoded phenylalanine. The earlier analysis of 500 to 650 of the donors excluded any sequence lacking an unambiguous match to a single V gene segment. An earlier analysis of fewer than 750 of the donors called V segments functional above 56.7% productive rearrangements and segregating when the between-donor standard deviation exceeded 5%. A statistical classification framework was developed to diagnose cytomegalovirus status using the catalog of TCR beta chain sequences. In a later analysis, V and J genes were assigned by comparing TCR nucleotide sequences against IMGT/GENE-DB human TR gene sequences. Using the TCRdist pipeline, a later analysis assigned CDR3 sequences along with most-parsimonious VDJ recombination scenarios. A later analysis defined each TCR beta chain by its CDR3 amino acid sequence plus V-gene family, and excluded reads lacking a unique V-gene family. In a later analysis, approximately 640 highly shared, low-generation-probability nucleotide sequences were removed to address suspected cross-contamination and a sequencing artifact. In a later analysis, a clonal expansion index was calculated for each public chain from normalized within-repertoire ranks of inferred template counts. In a later analysis, generation probabilities were computed using a VDJ recombination model fitted to out-of-frame rearrangements, and the results were checked against IGoR. In a later analysis, TCR-TCR, TCR-HLA and TCR-CMV co-occurrence was scored with hypergeometric tests, and a repertoire-size bias correction was applied to TCR pairs. In a later analysis, false discovery rates were estimated by permuting HLA or CMV assignments 20 times. In a later analysis, co-occurring TCRs were grouped with DBSCAN, and TCRdist sequence similarity was added when clustering was performed within HLA-allele-positive subsets. Co-occurrence clustering excluded repertoires with fewer than 30,000 or more than 120,000 public chains, plus five with anomalous nucleotide sharing. TCRdb provides this immuneACCESS table in a form limited to in-frame rearrangements. Some clones are lacking; in checked studies, under half of them reflect an unresolved V gene, and why the rest are absent is not known. That table supplies the V and J calls and clone size; D and trimming were determined from the DNA. Here the sample has approximately 150,000 clones; under 90% occur a single time. Clones ranked in the top ten supply about 7% of the sample.

In total, approximately 700 healthy bone marrow donors made up the cohort. At the time of sampling, every cohort member was nominally healthy, though immune exposures that went unrecorded were likely present. The donor was CMV seropositive and was included in the group of approximately 310 seropositive cohort members. A peripheral blood sample was provided by each donor, and peripheral blood mononuclear cells were used for TCR beta sequencing. Genomic DNA extraction from the blood cell samples was performed with the Qiagen DNeasy Blood Extraction Kit. In the germline V gene, CDR1 corresponds to SGHTS and CDR2 to YDEGEE. Including cysteine and phenylalanine, the CDR3 has 19 amino acids. This entry keeps only the CDR3 DNA: 57 bases, framed from base 1. Clipping removes 4 bases from V and 3 bases from J, with 14 as the unmatched junction base count.

The sequenced sample was PBMCs. The chain was built from TRBV5-8 and TRBJ2-1, and 12 junction bases match TRBD2. The receptor was isolated from a man between 25 and 39 years old in good health and CMV-seropositive. The CDR3 protein: CASSLGPRLAGVDYNEQFF. The nucleotides are TGTGCCAGCAGCCTGGGGCCCCGACTAGCGGGGGTGGACTACAATGAGCAGTTCTTC.